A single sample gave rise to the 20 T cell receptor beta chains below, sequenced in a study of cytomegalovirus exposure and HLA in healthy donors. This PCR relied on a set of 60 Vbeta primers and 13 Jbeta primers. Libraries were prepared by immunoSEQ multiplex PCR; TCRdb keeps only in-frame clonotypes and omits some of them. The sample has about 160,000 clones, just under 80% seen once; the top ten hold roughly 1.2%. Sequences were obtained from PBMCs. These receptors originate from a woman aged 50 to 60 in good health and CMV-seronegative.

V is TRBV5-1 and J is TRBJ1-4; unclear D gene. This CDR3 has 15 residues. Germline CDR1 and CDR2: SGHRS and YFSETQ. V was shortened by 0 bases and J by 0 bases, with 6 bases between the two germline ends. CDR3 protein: CASSLGHPTNEKLFF. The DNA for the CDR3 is TGCGCCAGCAGCTTGGGACACCCAACTAATGAAAAACTGTTTTTT.

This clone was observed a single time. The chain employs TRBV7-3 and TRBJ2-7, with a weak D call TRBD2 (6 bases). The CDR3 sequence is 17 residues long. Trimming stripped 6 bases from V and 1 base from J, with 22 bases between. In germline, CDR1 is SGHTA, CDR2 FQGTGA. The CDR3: CASSPNPPGSLSYEQYF. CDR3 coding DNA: TGTGCCAGCAGTCCAAACCCACCCGGGAGCCTATCCTACGAGCAGTACTTC.

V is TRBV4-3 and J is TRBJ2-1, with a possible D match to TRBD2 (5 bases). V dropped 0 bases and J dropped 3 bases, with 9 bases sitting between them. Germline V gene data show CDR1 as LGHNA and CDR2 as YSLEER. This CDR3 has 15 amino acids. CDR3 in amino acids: CASSQDSESYNEQFF. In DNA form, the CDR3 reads TGCGCCAGCAGCCAAGATAGCGAAAGCTACAATGAGCAGTTCTTC.

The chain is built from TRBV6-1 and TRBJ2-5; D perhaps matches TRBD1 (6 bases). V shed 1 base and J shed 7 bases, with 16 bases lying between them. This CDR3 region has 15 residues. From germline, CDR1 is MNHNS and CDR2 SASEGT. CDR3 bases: TGTGCCAGCAGTGAAGACAGGGTTTTTACGGGGACCCAGTACTTC. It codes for CASSEDRVFTGTQYF.

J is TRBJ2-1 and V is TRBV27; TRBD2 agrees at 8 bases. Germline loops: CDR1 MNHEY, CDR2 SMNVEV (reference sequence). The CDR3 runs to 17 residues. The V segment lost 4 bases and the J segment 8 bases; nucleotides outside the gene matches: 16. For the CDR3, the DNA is TGTGCCAGCAGTTCCGCGTTTAGCGGGAAACGAGTCGATGAGCAGTTCTTC. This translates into CASSSAFSGKRVDEQFF.

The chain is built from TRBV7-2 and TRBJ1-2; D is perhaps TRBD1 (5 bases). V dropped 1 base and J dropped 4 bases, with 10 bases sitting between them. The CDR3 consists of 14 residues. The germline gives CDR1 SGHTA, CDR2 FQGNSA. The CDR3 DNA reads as TGTGCCAGCAGCTTAGTTGGGGCGGCCTATGGCTACACCTTC. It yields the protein CASSLVGAAYGYTF. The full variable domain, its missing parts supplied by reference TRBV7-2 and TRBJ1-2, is GAGVSQSPSNKVTEKGKDVELRCDPISGHTALYWYRQSLGQGLEFLIYFQGNSAPDKSGLPSDRFSAERTGGSVSTLTIQRTQQEDSAVYLCASSLVGAAYGYTFGSGTRLTVV.

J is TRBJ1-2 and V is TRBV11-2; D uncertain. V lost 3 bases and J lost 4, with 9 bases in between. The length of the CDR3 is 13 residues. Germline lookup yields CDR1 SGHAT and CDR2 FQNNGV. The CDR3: CASSLAALYGYTF. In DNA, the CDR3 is TGTGCCAGCAGCTTGGCGGCTCTCTATGGCTACACCTTC.

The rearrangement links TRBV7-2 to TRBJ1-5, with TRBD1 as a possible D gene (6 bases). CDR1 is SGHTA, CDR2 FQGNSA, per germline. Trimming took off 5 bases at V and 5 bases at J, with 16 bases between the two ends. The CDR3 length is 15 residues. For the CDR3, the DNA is TGTGCCAGCAGCATGTTCCAGGGGAGAGATCAGCCCCAGCATTTT. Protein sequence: CASSMFQGRDQPQHF.

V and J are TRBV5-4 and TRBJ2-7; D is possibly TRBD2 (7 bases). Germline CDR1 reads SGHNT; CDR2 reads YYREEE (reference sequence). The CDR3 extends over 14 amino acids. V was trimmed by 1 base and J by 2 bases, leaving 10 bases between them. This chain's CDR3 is CASSLRGGAYEQYF. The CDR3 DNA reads TGTGCCAGCAGCTTGAGGGGGGGGGCCTACGAGCAGTACTTC. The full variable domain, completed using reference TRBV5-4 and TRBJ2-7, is ETGVTQSPTHLIKTRGQQVTLRCSSQSGHNTVSWYQQALGQGPQFIFQYYREEENGRGNFPPRFSGLQFPNYSSELNVNALELDDSALYLCASSLRGGAYEQYFGPGTRLTVT.

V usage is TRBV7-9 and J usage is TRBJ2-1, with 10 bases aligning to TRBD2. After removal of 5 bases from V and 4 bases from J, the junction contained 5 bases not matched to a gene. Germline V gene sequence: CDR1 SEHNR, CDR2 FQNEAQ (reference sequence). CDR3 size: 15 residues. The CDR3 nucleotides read TGTGCCAGCAGCCCACTAGCGGGGTCATACAATGAGCAGTTCTTC. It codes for CASSPLAGSYNEQFF.

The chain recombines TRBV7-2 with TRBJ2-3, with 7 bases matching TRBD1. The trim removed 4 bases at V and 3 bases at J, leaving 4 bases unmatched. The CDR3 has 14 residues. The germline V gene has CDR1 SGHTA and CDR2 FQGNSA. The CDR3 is CASSSRQGTDTQYF. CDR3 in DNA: TGTGCCAGCAGCTCTCGACAGGGAACAGATACGCAGTATTTT.

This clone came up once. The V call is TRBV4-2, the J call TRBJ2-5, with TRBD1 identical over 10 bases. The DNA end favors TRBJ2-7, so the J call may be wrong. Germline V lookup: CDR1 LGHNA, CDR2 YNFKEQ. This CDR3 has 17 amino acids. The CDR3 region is CASSQVTRDRGSYEQYF. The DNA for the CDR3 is TGTGCCAGCAGCCAAGTTACCCGGGACAGGGGATCCTACGAGCAGTACTTC.

The CDR3 DNA sequence: TGTGCCAGCAGCCCCCGGACTAGCGGGAGCGGCGGGGGTTGGGATGAGGCAGATACGCAGTATTTT. This translates into CASSPRTSGSGGGWDEADTQYF. The chain is built from TRBV28 and TRBJ2-3; 13 nucleotides line up with TRBD2. The ends lost 6 bases at V and 4 bases at J; junction bases unmatched: 25. Germline CDR1 MDHEN, CDR2 SYDVKM. The CDR3 totals 22 residues.

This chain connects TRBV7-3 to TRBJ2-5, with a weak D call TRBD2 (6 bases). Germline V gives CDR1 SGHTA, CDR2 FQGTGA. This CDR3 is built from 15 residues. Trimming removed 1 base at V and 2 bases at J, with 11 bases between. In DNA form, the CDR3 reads TGTGCCAGCAGCTTAAGTGGGACTTATCAAGAGACCCAGTACTTC. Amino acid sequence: CASSLSGTYQETQYF.

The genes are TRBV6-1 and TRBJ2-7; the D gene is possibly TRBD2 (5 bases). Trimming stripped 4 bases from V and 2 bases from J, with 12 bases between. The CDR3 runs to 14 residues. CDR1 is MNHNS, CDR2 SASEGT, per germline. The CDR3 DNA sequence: TGTGCCAGCAGTGCCTCGGACTCCACCTACGAGCAGTACTTC. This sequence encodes CASSASDSTYEQYF.

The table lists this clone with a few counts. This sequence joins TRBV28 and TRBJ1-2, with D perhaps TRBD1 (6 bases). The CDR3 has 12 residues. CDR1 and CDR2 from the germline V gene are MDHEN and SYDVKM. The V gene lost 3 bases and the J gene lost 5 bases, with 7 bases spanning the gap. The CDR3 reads CASSFRGYGYTF. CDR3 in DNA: TGTGCCAGCAGTTTCAGGGGTTATGGCTACACCTTC.

In DNA form, the CDR3 reads TGTGCCAGCAGCTTACGAGTCCGGGACAGGGTCGACGAGCAGTACTTC. Translating gives CASSLRVRDRVDEQYF. The chain employs TRBV7-6 and TRBJ2-7; 9 nucleotides match TRBD1. The junction had 10 bases not matched to a gene; V was cut back by 2 bases and J by 5 bases. Germline CDR1 SGHVS, CDR2 FNYEAQ. This CDR3 has 16 amino acids.

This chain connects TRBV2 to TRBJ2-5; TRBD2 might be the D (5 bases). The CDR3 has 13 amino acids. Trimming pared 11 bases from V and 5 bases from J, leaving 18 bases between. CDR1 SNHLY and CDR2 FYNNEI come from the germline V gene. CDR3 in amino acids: CAGIVLESETQYF. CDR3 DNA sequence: TGTGCCGGAATAGTACTAGAGTCGGAGACCCAGTACTTC.

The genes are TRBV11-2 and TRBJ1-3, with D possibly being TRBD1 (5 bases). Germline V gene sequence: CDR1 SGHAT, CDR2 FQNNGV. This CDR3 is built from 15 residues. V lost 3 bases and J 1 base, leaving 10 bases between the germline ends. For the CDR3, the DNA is TGTGCCAGCAGCTTGGGGGGAGTTTCTGGAAACACCATATATTTT. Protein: CASSLGGVSGNTIYF.

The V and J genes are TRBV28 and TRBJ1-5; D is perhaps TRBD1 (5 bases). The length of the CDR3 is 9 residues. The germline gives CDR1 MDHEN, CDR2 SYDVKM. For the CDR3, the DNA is TGTGCTATCGGGGGGCCCCAGCATTTT. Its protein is CAIGGPQHF.